This is a list of T cell receptor beta chains from one sample in a study of T cells in Graves' hyperthyroidism and ophthalmopathy. TCRdb recomputed calls from the multiplex PCR reads with MiXCR, one row per CDR3 protein. The data contain approximately 100,000 distinct CDR3 sequences, about 45% of them singletons. Source material: blood. The source of these receptors is a man aged 35-49 years with Graves' hyperthyroidism. The CDR3 runs from the conserved cysteine through the conserved F or W. The order of the fields is J gene, D gene, V gene, CDR3 length, clone size, CDR3 protein, CDR3 DNA. A D gene is named only where the DNA matches it firmly. Rows may omit the clone size; those that give it use once, few, many or a size class.

>TRBJ1-2|NA|TRBV6-5|13|many
CASSLGANYGYTF
TGTGCCAGCAGTTTGGGTGCTAACTATGGCTACACCTTC
>TRBJ2-6|TRBD1|TRBV20-1|16|many
CSASTGYFSGANVLTF
TGCAGTGCCTCGACAGGGTATTTTTCTGGGGCCAACGTCCTGACTTTC
>TRBJ2-1|TRBD1|TRBV7-8|16|many
CASSFTGDGSYNEQFF
TGTGCCAGCAGCTTTACAGGGGACGGCTCCTACAATGAGCAGTTCTTC
>TRBJ2-7|TRBD1|TRBV11-2|12|NA
CASSGGQGSQYF
TGTGCCAGCAGCGGGGGACAGGGGAGCCAGTACTTC
>TRBJ1-2|TRBD1|TRBV24-1|16|NA
CATGTTGTGIDYGYTF
TGTGCCACCGGTACGACGGGGACAGGGATAGACTATGGCTACACCTTC
>TRBJ1-1|NA|TRBV24-1|13|NA
CATSSAGSLEAFF
TGTGCCACCAGTTCTGCAGGGAGCCTTGAAGCTTTCTTT
>TRBJ2-7|NA|TRBV4-2|16|many
CASSQGQGSFGYEQYF
TGTGCCAGCAGCCAAGGACAAGGGTCCTTCGGGTACGAGCAGTACTTC
>TRBJ1-4|TRBD1|TRBV19|13|NA
CASSGTGNEKLFF
TGTGCCAGTAGTGGGACAGGGAATGAAAAACTGTTTTTT
>TRBJ2-7|TRBD2|TRBV5-1|15|NA
CASSSAGGVRDEQYF
TGCGCCAGCAGCTCAGCGGGAGGGGTCCGCGACGAGCAGTACTTC
>TRBJ2-2|NA|TRBV5-6|16|many
CASNVSPRGPTGELFF
TGTGCCAGCAATGTGAGTCCGCGGGGCCCAACCGGGGAGCTGTTTTTT
>TRBJ2-3|TRBD2|TRBV19|13|many
CASIAGGADTQYF
TGTGCCAGTATTGCGGGAGGCGCAGATACGCAGTATTTT
>TRBJ1-5|NA|TRBV12-3/TRBV12-4|13|many
CASSRQANQPQHF
TGTGCCAGCAGTCGACAGGCCAATCAGCCCCAGCATTTT
>TRBJ2-3|NA|TRBV19|17|NA
CASHGGRQARRTDTQYF
TGTGCCAGTCACGGAGGAAGACAGGCCCGCCGCACAGATACGCAGTATTTT
>TRBJ2-2|TRBD1|TRBV4-2|15|many
CASSQGQGGTGELFF
TGTGCCAGCAGCCAGGGACAGGGAGGGACCGGGGAGCTGTTTTTT
>TRBJ2-5|NA|TRBV5-8|16|many
CASSSGGTVAVETQYF
TGTGCCAGCAGCTCGGGCGGGACAGTGGCTGTGGAGACCCAGTACTTC
>TRBJ1-5|TRBD1|TRBV24-1|13|once
CATSDLNRGPQHF
TGTGCCACCAGTGACCTCAACAGGGGGCCCCAGCATTTT
>TRBJ1-2|TRBD1|TRBV20-1|13|NA
CSVRRDSVGGYTF
TGTAGTGTTAGAAGGGACAGTGTGGGCGGCTACACCTTC
>TRBJ2-3|TRBD2|TRBV7-3|18|NA
CASSQGSSGSSGTDTQYF
TGCGCCAGCAGCCAGGGGTCCAGCGGGAGTTCTGGCACAGATACGCAGTATTTT
>TRBJ2-1|TRBD2|TRBV11-2|15|NA
CASSRVGGPNNEQFF
TGTGCCAGCAGCCGCGTGGGAGGGCCCAACAATGAGCAGTTCTTC
>TRBJ2-1|NA|TRBV29-1|14|many
CSVDSQETYNEQFF
TGCAGCGTTGATTCACAGGAGACCTACAATGAGCAGTTCTTC
>TRBJ1-1|NA|TRBV30|12|NA
CAWEGMNTEAFF
TGTGCCTGGGAGGGGATGAACACTGAAGCTTTCTTT
>TRBJ1-4|TRBD1|TRBV7-2|16|once
CASSSQGASYNEKLFF
TGTGCCAGCAGCTCACAGGGGGCCTCCTACAATGAAAAACTGTTTTTT
>TRBJ1-3|NA|TRBV2|17|many
CASSVLGRRLSGNTIYF
TGTGCCAGCAGTGTATTGGGTCGTAGGCTCTCTGGAAACACCATATATTTT
>TRBJ2-3|NA|TRBV7-3|13|many
CASRSTATDTQYF
TGTGCCAGCAGATCGACAGCTACAGATACGCAGTATTTT
>TRBJ2-3|NA|TRBV12-3/TRBV12-4|15|NA
CASSLSQYRADTQYF
TGTGCCAGCAGTTTGTCGCAGTATCGGGCAGATACGCAGTATTTT
>TRBJ2-7|TRBD2|TRBV7-2|14|many
CASSLAASGYEQYF
TGTGCCAGCAGCTTAGCAGCTAGCGGGTACGAGCAGTACTTC
>TRBJ2-5|TRBD1|TRBV24-1|15|many
CATSDVTGVQETQYF
TGTGCCACCAGTGATGTGACAGGGGTCCAAGAGACCCAGTACTTC
>TRBJ1-2|NA|TRBV20-1|14|NA
CSARGVSGWEGYTF
TGCAGTGCTAGGGGGGTTAGCGGGTGGGAAGGCTACACCTTC
>TRBJ2-1|NA|TRBV10-3|8|NA
CAISEQLF
TGTGCCATCAGTGAGCAGCTCTTC
>TRBJ2-1|TRBD2|TRBV7-2|15|NA
CASSRTSVSHNEQFF
TGTGCCAGCAGCCGAACTAGCGTTTCCCACAATGAGCAGTTCTTC
>TRBJ1-3|NA|TRBV10-3|16|NA
CAISGPKDPSGNTTYF
TGTGCCATCAGTGGGCCAAAGGACCCCTCTGGAAACACCACATATTTT
>TRBJ2-5|NA|TRBV5-1|14|many
CASSIGTAIETQYF
TGCGCCAGCAGCATCGGGACGGCGATTGAGACCCAGTACTTC
>TRBJ1-1|NA|TRBV2|15|many
CASSEFGPGAAEAFF
TGTGCCAGCAGTGAGTTCGGACCCGGGGCGGCTGAAGCTTTCTTT
>TRBJ2-1|NA|TRBV5-1|15|many
CASSLDARGNNEQFF
TGCGCCAGCAGCCTGGACGCTCGGGGAAACAATGAGCAGTTCTTC
>TRBJ1-6|NA|TRBV7-2|14|NA
CASSLGKGNSPLHF
TGTGCCAGCAGCTTAGGGAAGGGTAATTCACCCCTCCACTTT
>TRBJ2-2|TRBD2|TRBV19|14|many
CASCRTAGAGELFF
TGTGCCAGTTGCCGGACGGCGGGGGCCGGGGAGCTGTTTTTT
>TRBJ2-7|NA|TRBV5-4|15|NA
CASSSFSGDSYEQYF
TGTGCCAGCAGCTCCTTTTCGGGGGACTCCTACGAGCAGTACTTC
>TRBJ1-2|NA|TRBV12-3/TRBV12-4|13|many
CASSLVLRRGYTF
TGTGCCAGCAGTTTAGTACTCCGGCGGGGCTACACCTTC
>TRBJ1-1|TRBD1|TRBV15|15|many
CATSTRTGLNTEAFF
TGTGCCACCAGCACCCGGACAGGCCTGAACACTGAAGCTTTCTTT
>TRBJ2-6|NA|TRBV7-6|16|NA
CASSKTPGGRANVLTF
TGTGCCAGCAGCAAAACCCCTGGCGGGAGGGCCAACGTCCTGACTTTC
>TRBJ2-1|TRBD1|TRBV28|14|NA
CASSLRTGGDEQFF
TGTGCCAGCAGTTTGAGGACAGGGGGCGATGAGCAGTTCTTC
>TRBJ1-5|NA|TRBV7-9|16|many
CASSSMRGDSNQPQHF
TGTGCCAGCAGCTCGATGAGGGGCGATAGCAATCAGCCCCAGCATTTT
>TRBJ1-2|NA|TRBV12-3/TRBV12-4|12|many
CASSIQGYGYTF
TGTGCCAGCAGCATACAGGGTTATGGCTACACCTTC
>TRBJ2-1|TRBD2|TRBV29-1|16|many
CSVEDPQRGLFNEQFF
TGCAGCGTTGAAGATCCTCAGCGGGGCTTATTTAATGAGCAGTTCTTC
>TRBJ2-3|NA|TRBV10-2|14|NA
CASSESASTDTQYF
TGCGCCAGCAGTGAGTCGGCTAGCACAGATACGCAGTATTTT
>TRBJ2-5|NA|TRBV20-1|13|NA
CSARRGAQETQYF
TGCAGTGCTAGACGGGGGGCTCAAGAGACCCAGTACTTC
>TRBJ2-7|TRBD2|TRBV20-1|16|NA
CSARRASGWNSYEQYF
TGCAGTGCTAGAAGGGCTAGCGGGTGGAACTCCTACGAGCAGTACTTC
>TRBJ1-1|NA|TRBV7-2|14|NA
CASSLPTSDPEAFF
TGTGCCAGCAGCCTACCGACTAGCGATCCTGAAGCTTTCTTT